This record looks at one TCR beta chain sequence and its context. As yet, its antigen is unknown. This record belongs to a study of siplizumab effects on memory and regulatory T cells. Repertoires were generated with immunoSEQ multiplex PCR, while TCRdb's copy carries only in-frame clones and drops some. Found here are more than 95,000 clones, about 94% of them singletons; the top ten hold around 0.62%. Study-wide results and caveats: Major contributors to the alloresponse seemed to be naive T cells, which also appeared more diverse than memory cells.

Trimming removed 5 bases at V and 5 bases at J, with 12 bases between. This CDR3 is built from 13 residues. Germline CDR1 and CDR2: MNHEY and SMNVEV (reference sequence). The clonotype originates from a human donor in good health. V usage is TRBV27 and J usage is TRBJ1-1; TRBD1 is a possible D gene (5 bases). The sequenced sample was Tregs sorted from blood. This CDR3 is CASSLLGVTEAFF. CDR3 nucleotides: TGTGCCAGCAGTCTGTTGGGGGTTACTGAAGCTTTCTTT.